This is a list of T cell receptor beta chains from one sample in a study of control samples from healthy donors and cancer patients. Measured with immunoSEQ multiplex PCR; TCRdb has only the in-frame clones, and not every one. The repertoire holds about 140,000 clones, with about 89% as singletons. Sequencing was carried out using blood. Receptors were obtained from a man aged 18 to 30 in good health. CDR3s include the opening cysteine and the closing phenylalanine or tryptophan. The D gene is left open where the match is weak. Expanded clones get a size class; other rows say once, few or many, or leave the size out.

v_gene: TRBV4-1
j_gene: TRBJ1-3
abundance: .
d_gene: .
CDR3nt: TGCGCCAGCAGCCAACCGGAGGTCTCTGGAAACACCATATATTTT
CDR3aa: CASSQPEVSGNTIYF

v_gene: TRBV2
j_gene: TRBJ2-2
abundance: .
d_gene: TRBD1
CDR3nt: TGTGCCAGCAGTCGGGACAGGGGTCCCGGGGAGCTGTTTTTT
CDR3aa: CASSRDRGPGELFF

v_gene: TRBV5-8
j_gene: TRBJ1-2
abundance: .
d_gene: TRBD1
CDR3nt: TGTGCCAGCAGCATACCCGGGACAGGGGTCCCCACTAACTATGGCTACACCTTC
CDR3aa: CASSIPGTGVPTNYGYTF

v_gene: TRBV10-3
j_gene: TRBJ2-7
abundance: .
d_gene: .
CDR3nt: TGTGCCATCATGTTGGCGAACGAGCAGTACTTC
CDR3aa: CAIMLANEQYF

v_gene: TRBV2
j_gene: TRBJ1-5
abundance: .
d_gene: TRBD1
CDR3nt: TGTGCCAGCAGCGACAGGGGGAGGGATCAGCCCCAGCATTTT
CDR3aa: CASSDRGRDQPQHF

v_gene: TRBV6-5
j_gene: TRBJ1-4
abundance: .
d_gene: .
CDR3nt: TGTGCCAGCAGTTACGCAGGGTTGACTAATGAAAAACTGTTTTTT
CDR3aa: CASSYAGLTNEKLFF

v_gene: TRBV6-6
j_gene: TRBJ1-6
abundance: .
d_gene: .
CDR3nt: TGTGCCAGCAGTTACGGGACGCTTGGTTCACCCCTCCACTTT
CDR3aa: CASSYGTLGSPLHF

v_gene: TRBV5-1
j_gene: TRBJ2-1
abundance: .
d_gene: .
CDR3nt: TGCGCCAGCAGCTTGGGACAGGCAGACAATGAGCAGTTCTTC
CDR3aa: CASSLGQADNEQFF

v_gene: TRBV6-5
j_gene: TRBJ2-7
abundance: .
d_gene: TRBD2
CDR3nt: TGTGCCAGCCGCGAGACTAGCAGGTCCTACGAGCAGTACTTC
CDR3aa: CASRETSRSYEQYF

v_gene: TRBV19
j_gene: TRBJ2-7
abundance: .
d_gene: .
CDR3nt: TGTGCCAGTAGACCGACCGGACAGCCCGCCTACGAGCAGTACTTC
CDR3aa: CASRPTGQPAYEQYF

v_gene: TRBV18
j_gene: TRBJ2-5
abundance: .
d_gene: .
CDR3nt: TGTGCCAGCTCACCAGGGCAGCAAGAGACCCAGTACTTC
CDR3aa: CASSPGQQETQYF

v_gene: TRBV6-5
j_gene: TRBJ2-1
abundance: .
d_gene: TRBD1
CDR3nt: TGTGCCGGAAGGGGACAGGGAAGAAATGAGCAGTTCTTC
CDR3aa: CAGRGQGRNEQFF

v_gene: TRBV7-9
j_gene: TRBJ2-5
abundance: .
d_gene: .
CDR3nt: TGTGCCAGCAGCCTTCCGAGGGGGGCAGAGACCCAGTACTTC
CDR3aa: CASSLPRGAETQYF

v_gene: TRBV6-1
j_gene: TRBJ1-3
abundance: once
d_gene: TRBD1
CDR3nt: TGTGCCAGCAGTGAATCGAGGTTGGTGACAGGGGCTGGAAACACCATATATTTT
CDR3aa: CASSESRLVTGAGNTIYF

v_gene: TRBV6-5
j_gene: TRBJ2-3
abundance: .
d_gene: .
CDR3nt: TGTGCCAGCAGTTACTCGTCAGGGGACCCCACAGATACGCAGTATTTT
CDR3aa: CASSYSSGDPTDTQYF

v_gene: TRBV4-1
j_gene: TRBJ1-5
abundance: .
d_gene: .
CDR3nt: TGCGCCAGCAGCCATTACTTGGCGGACAATCAGCCCCAGCATTTT
CDR3aa: CASSHYLADNQPQHF

v_gene: TRBV7-2
j_gene: TRBJ2-7
abundance: .
d_gene: .
CDR3nt: TGTGCCAGCAGCTTAGGCGCGGTTTACGAGCAGTACTTC
CDR3aa: CASSLGAVYEQYF

v_gene: TRBV9
j_gene: TRBJ1-2
abundance: .
d_gene: .
CDR3nt: TGTGCCAGCAGCGTCCTCCGGGACGCAGGGGGCTACACCTTC
CDR3aa: CASSVLRDAGGYTF

v_gene: TRBV4-1
j_gene: TRBJ2-5
abundance: .
d_gene: TRBD2
CDR3nt: TGCGCCAGCAGCCGGATCGTTGGACTAGCGGGGGCCCAAGAGACCCAGTACTTC
CDR3aa: CASSRIVGLAGAQETQYF

v_gene: TRBV6-1
j_gene: TRBJ2-7
abundance: few
d_gene: TRBD1
CDR3nt: TGTGCCAGCAGTGAATGGACAGGGGGTATTTACGAGCAGTACTTC
CDR3aa: CASSEWTGGIYEQYF

v_gene: TRBV25-1
j_gene: TRBJ2-1
abundance: .
d_gene: .
CDR3nt: TGTGCCAGCAGAAGGCAGTACAATGAGCAGTTCTTC
CDR3aa: CASRRQYNEQFF

v_gene: TRBV5-1
j_gene: TRBJ2-7
abundance: .
d_gene: .
CDR3nt: TGCGCCAGCAGCTTGGACCTCCCTTACGAGCAGTACTTC
CDR3aa: CASSLDLPYEQYF

v_gene: TRBV3-1/TRBV3-2
j_gene: TRBJ2-3
abundance: .
d_gene: TRBD2
CDR3nt: TGTGCCAGCAGCCAAGCCGGGACTAGCAGCGATACGCAGTATTTT
CDR3aa: CASSQAGTSSDTQYF

v_gene: TRBV7-2
j_gene: TRBJ2-7
abundance: .
d_gene: .
CDR3nt: TGTGCCAGCAGCTGGGACGGTGGTTTGTGGGAGCAGTACTTC
CDR3aa: CASSWDGGLWEQYF

v_gene: TRBV4-3
j_gene: TRBJ1-6
abundance: .
d_gene: .
CDR3nt: TGCGCCAGCAGCCAAGAAAACCCGAGCTCCTATAATTCACCCCTCCACTTT
CDR3aa: CASSQENPSSYNSPLHF

v_gene: TRBV9
j_gene: TRBJ1-3
abundance: few
d_gene: .
CDR3nt: TGTGCCAGCAGCGTACAGGGAAGCTCTGGAAACACCATATATTTT
CDR3aa: CASSVQGSSGNTIYF

v_gene: TRBV5-6
j_gene: TRBJ1-6
abundance: .
d_gene: TRBD1
CDR3nt: TGTGCCAGCAGCCCGGGACAGGAGAATTCACCCCTCCACTTT
CDR3aa: CASSPGQENSPLHF

v_gene: TRBV7-3
j_gene: TRBJ1-6
abundance: few
d_gene: .
CDR3nt: TGTGCCAGCAGCTTAAGTCGTCCACCCCTCCACTTT
CDR3aa: CASSLSRPPLHF

v_gene: TRBV4-1
j_gene: TRBJ2-4
abundance: .
d_gene: TRBD2
CDR3nt: TGCGCCAGCAGGAATAGCGGGGGGGCTAACATTCAGTACTTC
CDR3aa: CASRNSGGANIQYF

v_gene: TRBV7-2
j_gene: TRBJ2-3
abundance: .
d_gene: .
CDR3nt: TGTGCCAGCAGCTTAGTGCCTAGCACAGATACGCAGTATTTT
CDR3aa: CASSLVPSTDTQYF

v_gene: TRBV18
j_gene: TRBJ2-5
abundance: .
d_gene: TRBD2
CDR3nt: TGTGCCAGCTCACCACAGATCGGGAGGTCAGAGACCCAGTACTTC
CDR3aa: CASSPQIGRSETQYF

v_gene: TRBV5-1
j_gene: TRBJ2-1
abundance: .
d_gene: .
CDR3nt: TGCGCCAGCAGCTTGGAGGGCGGCAATGAGCAGTTCTTC
CDR3aa: CASSLEGGNEQFF

v_gene: TRBV6-5
j_gene: TRBJ2-5
abundance: .
d_gene: .
CDR3nt: TGTGCCAGCAGCCTCGGCTCCGGATGGGAGACCCAGTACTTC
CDR3aa: CASSLGSGWETQYF

v_gene: TRBV30
j_gene: TRBJ1-3
abundance: .
d_gene: .
CDR3nt: TGTGCCTGGAGTGTCGCGCAGGCCCAACCTGGAAACACCATATATTTT
CDR3aa: CAWSVAQAQPGNTIYF

v_gene: TRBV4-1
j_gene: TRBJ2-7
abundance: .
d_gene: .
CDR3nt: TGCGCCAGCAGCCAAACCGACTATTACGAGCAGTACTTC
CDR3aa: CASSQTDYYEQYF

v_gene: TRBV3-1/TRBV3-2
j_gene: TRBJ2-4
abundance: .
d_gene: TRBD2
CDR3nt: TGTGCCAGCAGCCACCCCGTAGGTAGCGGGGGTGGCATTCAGTACTTC
CDR3aa: CASSHPVGSGGGIQYF

v_gene: TRBV6-6
j_gene: TRBJ1-1
abundance: .
d_gene: .
CDR3nt: TGTGCCAGCAGTTACAGAGGGGATGCTGAAGCTTTCTTT
CDR3aa: CASSYRGDAEAFF

v_gene: TRBV29-1
j_gene: TRBJ2-7
abundance: .
d_gene: TRBD1
CDR3nt: TGCAGCGTTGATGTGACAGGGTCTTACGAGCAGTACTTC
CDR3aa: CSVDVTGSYEQYF

v_gene: TRBV7-3
j_gene: TRBJ2-7
abundance: .
d_gene: .
CDR3nt: TGTGCCAGCAGCTCATCGGGGGCAAGCTACGAGCAGTACTTC
CDR3aa: CASSSSGASYEQYF

v_gene: TRBV6-5
j_gene: TRBJ1-5
abundance: .
d_gene: .
CDR3nt: TGTGCCAGCACGGACACCCCCAAGGCCCAGCATTTT
CDR3aa: CASTDTPKAQHF

v_gene: TRBV6-1
j_gene: TRBJ2-3
abundance: .
d_gene: .
CDR3nt: TGTGCCAGCAGTGAAGCGCCGACTTGGAGGTATTTT
CDR3aa: CASSEAPTWRYF

v_gene: TRBV6-5
j_gene: TRBJ2-6
abundance: .
d_gene: .
CDR3nt: TGTGCCAGCAGTCCGGCTGGGGCCAACGTCCTGACTTTC
CDR3aa: CASSPAGANVLTF

v_gene: TRBV6-5
j_gene: TRBJ1-1
abundance: .
d_gene: .
CDR3nt: TGTGCCAGCAGCTTCCGACACAATTTGAACACTGAAGCTTTCTTT
CDR3aa: CASSFRHNLNTEAFF

v_gene: TRBV19
j_gene: TRBJ1-6
abundance: .
d_gene: .
CDR3nt: TGTGCCAGTGGGCCCTTAGGGGATAATTCACCCCTCCACTTT
CDR3aa: CASGPLGDNSPLHF

v_gene: TRBV30
j_gene: TRBJ1-1
abundance: .
d_gene: TRBD1
CDR3nt: TGTGCCTGGAGTTCCAGGGGGGCGTACACTGAAGCTTTCTTT
CDR3aa: CAWSSRGAYTEAFF

v_gene: TRBV3-1/TRBV3-2
j_gene: TRBJ1-1
abundance: .
d_gene: .
CDR3nt: TGTGCCAGCAGACCCGACAGGACGGCCCTGAACACTGAAGCTTTCTTT
CDR3aa: CASRPDRTALNTEAFF

v_gene: TRBV21-1
j_gene: TRBJ2-4
abundance: .
d_gene: .
CDR3nt: TGTGCCAGCAGCAAAGTACCGGACTTGGGAATTCTAGCCAAAAACATTCAGTACTTC
CDR3aa: CASSKVPDLGILAKNIQYF

v_gene: TRBV4-1
j_gene: TRBJ2-1
abundance: .
d_gene: TRBD1
CDR3nt: TGCGCCAGCAGCCATGACAGGGTTAATGAGCAGTTCTTC
CDR3aa: CASSHDRVNEQFF